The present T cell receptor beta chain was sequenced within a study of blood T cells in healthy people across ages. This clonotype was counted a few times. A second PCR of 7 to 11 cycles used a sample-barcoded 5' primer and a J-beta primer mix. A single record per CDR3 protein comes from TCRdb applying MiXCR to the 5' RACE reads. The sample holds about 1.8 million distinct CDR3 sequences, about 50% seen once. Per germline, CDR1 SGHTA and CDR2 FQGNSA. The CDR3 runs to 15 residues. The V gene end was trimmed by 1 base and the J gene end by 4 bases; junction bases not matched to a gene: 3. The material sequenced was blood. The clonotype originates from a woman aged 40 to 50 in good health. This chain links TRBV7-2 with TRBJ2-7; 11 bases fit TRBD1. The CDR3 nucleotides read TGTGCCAGCAGCTTAGGGACAGGGGGCTGGTACGAGCAGTACTTC. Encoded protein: CASSLGTGGWYEQYF.